The rows below give T cell receptor beta chains drawn from one sample of a study of identical twins. In TCRdb, the 5' RACE reads were re-called with MiXCR into one record per CDR3 protein. The data hold around 480,000 distinct CDR3 sequences, with more than 13% observed a single time. This sample was shared with a second study, whose subject was yellow fever vaccine responses in identical twins.

Sequenced input: CD4+ T cells sorted from blood. The receptor source for this set is a woman under 30 in good health. Each CDR3 is given with its conserved first and last residue. Each record gives: V gene, D gene, clone size, J gene, CDR3 DNA, CDR3 protein. The D gene is left open where the match is weak. Some rows have no size entry. The others give once, few or many, or a class for an expanded clone.

V: TRBV6-5
D: .
size: many
J: TRBJ2-1
DNA: TGTGCCAGCAGTTACTTCAGGGCCACCAATGAGCAGTTCTTC
CDR3: CASSYFRATNEQFF

V: TRBV7-2
D: .
size: .
J: TRBJ2-1
DNA: TGTGCCAGCAGCTTAGCGGTGCTTCCCTACAATGAGCAGTTCTTC
CDR3: CASSLAVLPYNEQFF

V: TRBV11-2
D: TRBD2
size: .
J: TRBJ2-3
DNA: TGTGCCAGCAGCCCCCAGTTGAATAGCGGGACGTTAGGCACAGATACGCAGTATTTT
CDR3: CASSPQLNSGTLGTDTQYF

V: TRBV5-5
D: .
size: .
J: TRBJ1-1
DNA: TGTGCCAGCAGTACGGATTTGAACACTGAAGCTTTCTTT
CDR3: CASSTDLNTEAFF

V: TRBV6-1
D: TRBD1
size: .
J: TRBJ2-3
DNA: TGTGCCAGCACCCCCCCGGACAGGCCGGATGGTACGCAGTATTTT
CDR3: CASTPPDRPDGTQYF

V: TRBV7-7
D: .
size: .
J: TRBJ2-1
DNA: TGTGCTAGCAGCTCCAGGGGACGGGGGGCCTCCTACAATGAGCAGTTCTTC
CDR3: CASSSRGRGASYNEQFF

V: TRBV6-1
D: TRBD1
size: .
J: TRBJ2-1
DNA: TGTGCCAGCAGTGATAGGGTAGGGGGCCTCTACAATGAGCAGTTCTTC
CDR3: CASSDRVGGLYNEQFF

V: TRBV30
D: TRBD1
size: few
J: TRBJ2-7
DNA: TGTGCCTGGAGCCGTATGGACAGGGACGCCGAGCAGTACTTC
CDR3: CAWSRMDRDAEQYF

V: TRBV11-2
D: .
size: few
J: TRBJ2-2
DNA: TGTGCCAGCAGCGCCTTGGTCGGCTACACCGGGGAGCTGTTTTTT
CDR3: CASSALVGYTGELFF

V: TRBV24-1
D: .
size: .
J: TRBJ2-5
DNA: TGTGCCACCAAAAGTTCAATGCCTGGAGAGACCCAGTACTTC
CDR3: CATKSSMPGETQYF

V: TRBV20-1
D: .
size: few
J: TRBJ1-2
DNA: TGCAGTGCTAGAGCCCATTATGGCTACACCTTC
CDR3: CSARAHYGYTF

V: TRBV12-3/TRBV12-4
D: .
size: few
J: TRBJ2-5
DNA: TGTGCCAGCAGACTCACAAAAGAGACCCAGTACTTC
CDR3: CASRLTKETQYF

V: TRBV10-3
D: .
size: many
J: TRBJ2-2
DNA: TGTGCCATCAGTGAAGGTTTGGCCGGGGAGCTGTTTTTT
CDR3: CAISEGLAGELFF

V: TRBV3-1
D: .
size: many
J: TRBJ2-5
DNA: TGTGCCAGCAGCTACGCAGCGGGCCTCCAAGAGACCCAGTACTTC
CDR3: CASSYAAGLQETQYF

V: TRBV5-1
D: .
size: many
J: TRBJ2-2
DNA: TGCGCCAGCAGCTTTTCCGGGACTCAGAACACCGGGGAGCTGTTTTTT
CDR3: CASSFSGTQNTGELFF

V: TRBV20-1
D: TRBD2
size: few
J: TRBJ2-2
DNA: TGCAGTGCTAAAGCGGGGGGAAACACCGGGGAGCTGTTTTTT
CDR3: CSAKAGGNTGELFF

V: TRBV11-2
D: .
size: few
J: TRBJ2-3
DNA: TGTGCCAGCAGCTTCTACGGTTCTGGGGATACGCAGTATTTT
CDR3: CASSFYGSGDTQYF

V: TRBV5-1
D: .
size: few
J: TRBJ2-1
DNA: TGCGCCAGCAGCCGTAGCGACTATCAGATGGGGAATGAGCAGTTCTTC
CDR3: CASSRSDYQMGNEQFF

V: TRBV24-1
D: .
size: .
J: TRBJ2-2
DNA: TGTGCCACCAGTGATTTGCAGGCGGGGGCAGGGACCGGGGAGCTGTTTTTT
CDR3: CATSDLQAGAGTGELFF

V: TRBV20-1
D: .
size: few
J: TRBJ2-5
DNA: TGCAGTGCTAGAGGGACATTCCAAGAGACCCAGTACTTC
CDR3: CSARGTFQETQYF

V: TRBV4-1
D: .
size: many
J: TRBJ2-5
DNA: TGCGCCAGCAGCAAGACAGGAGGTGGGCAAGAGACCCAGTACTTC
CDR3: CASSKTGGGQETQYF

V: TRBV20-1
D: .
size: few
J: TRBJ2-1
DNA: TGCAGTGCTAGAGGAGGGGCCTTAACCTACAATGAGCAGTTCTTC
CDR3: CSARGGALTYNEQFF

V: TRBV28
D: .
size: .
J: TRBJ2-2
DNA: TGTGCCAGCGGCAGCCTAAACACCGGGGAGCTGTTTTTT
CDR3: CASGSLNTGELFF

V: TRBV6-2/TRBV6-3
D: .
size: .
J: TRBJ2-7
DNA: TGTGCCAGCAGTGACCTCACGGGCAGGGCCTACGAGCAGTACTTC
CDR3: CASSDLTGRAYEQYF

V: TRBV5-1
D: .
size: few
J: TRBJ2-5
DNA: TGCGCCAGCAGCTTCGGGGCTACAGAGACCCAGTACTTC
CDR3: CASSFGATETQYF

V: TRBV5-4
D: TRBD2
size: .
J: TRBJ2-3
DNA: TGTGCCAGCAGCCTAGCGGAAACTAGCACAGATACGCAGTATTTT
CDR3: CASSLAETSTDTQYF

V: TRBV6-2/TRBV6-3
D: .
size: few
J: TRBJ2-7
DNA: TGTGCCAGCGGAGGCCGCTACGAGCAGTACTTC
CDR3: CASGGRYEQYF

V: TRBV12-3/TRBV12-4
D: .
size: .
J: TRBJ2-7
DNA: TGTGCCAGCAGTTTTAAGCAGGGCTACGAGCAGTACTTC
CDR3: CASSFKQGYEQYF

V: TRBV7-2
D: .
size: .
J: TRBJ2-1
DNA: TGTGCCAGCAGCTTAGAGGCCCAACCTCCCTACAATGAGCAGTTCTTC
CDR3: CASSLEAQPPYNEQFF

V: TRBV29-1
D: TRBD1
size: many
J: TRBJ1-2
DNA: TGCAGCGTTGAATCACGGCAGGGGGTTGGCTACACCTTC
CDR3: CSVESRQGVGYTF

V: TRBV12-3/TRBV12-4
D: .
size: .
J: TRBJ2-5
DNA: TGTGCCAGCAGTTTGTTCGGGGGAGAGACCCAGTACTTC
CDR3: CASSLFGGETQYF

V: TRBV28
D: TRBD2
size: .
J: TRBJ2-7
DNA: TGTGCCAGCAGGATGCGGACTAGCGGGGGGCGTCTCTACGAGCAGTACTTC
CDR3: CASRMRTSGGRLYEQYF

V: TRBV6-1
D: TRBD2
size: .
J: TRBJ2-4
DNA: TGTGCCAGCCGGCCCGGACTAGCGGAAAACATTCAGTACTTC
CDR3: CASRPGLAENIQYF

V: TRBV6-5
D: .
size: .
J: TRBJ1-1
DNA: TGTGCCAGCAGTTACATGGGGGGGGGAGGGACTGAAGCTTTCTTT
CDR3: CASSYMGGGGTEAFF

V: TRBV12-3/TRBV12-4
D: .
size: many
J: TRBJ2-7
DNA: TGTGCCAGCAGTCGGGGATACTACGAGCAGTACTTC
CDR3: CASSRGYYEQYF

V: TRBV7-9
D: TRBD2
size: .
J: TRBJ2-1
DNA: TGTGCCAGCAGCTTCCTAGCGGGGGGGGGCAGTGAGCAGTTCTTC
CDR3: CASSFLAGGGSEQFF

V: TRBV20-1
D: TRBD2
size: .
J: TRBJ2-3
DNA: TGCAGTGCTGCTAGCGGGAGGGCCTCGGATACGCAGTATTTT
CDR3: CSAASGRASDTQYF

V: TRBV20-1
D: .
size: .
J: TRBJ2-1
DNA: TGCAGTGCTAGGGTGGGTGGGGGGCAGTCCTACAATGAGCAGTTCTTC
CDR3: CSARVGGGQSYNEQFF

V: TRBV5-1
D: .
size: few
J: TRBJ2-1
DNA: TGCGCCAGCAGCCAAGGGAGGGGGCTCGGCTCCTACAATGAGCAGTTCTTC
CDR3: CASSQGRGLGSYNEQFF

V: TRBV5-4
D: .
size: many
J: TRBJ2-3
DNA: TGTGCCAGCAGCCCCAAGGACAGATGGGGAGATACGCAGTATTTT
CDR3: CASSPKDRWGDTQYF

V: TRBV12-3/TRBV12-4
D: TRBD1
size: few
J: TRBJ2-1
DNA: TGTGCCAGCAGTTTCCTGACAGGGTCCGATGAGCAGTTCTTC
CDR3: CASSFLTGSDEQFF

V: TRBV20-1
D: TRBD2
size: few
J: TRBJ2-1
DNA: TGCAGTGCTAGAGGGGCAGCGGGAGGTGGTGAGCAGTTCTTC
CDR3: CSARGAAGGGEQFF

V: TRBV24-1
D: .
size: .
J: TRBJ1-6
DNA: TGTGCCACCAGTCGGGGAGATAATTCACCCCTCCACTTT
CDR3: CATSRGDNSPLHF

V: TRBV12-3/TRBV12-4
D: .
size: few
J: TRBJ2-4
DNA: TGTGCCAGCGGGGGCCTAGCCAAAAACATTCAGTACTTC
CDR3: CASGGLAKNIQYF

V: TRBV5-1
D: .
size: .
J: TRBJ2-3
DNA: TGCGCCAGCAGCTTGGCCTTACCATCCACAGATACGCAGTATTTT
CDR3: CASSLALPSTDTQYF

V: TRBV7-2
D: TRBD2
size: .
J: TRBJ2-3
DNA: TGTGCCAGCAGCTCCCTAATACTAGCGGGGTCCACAGATACGCAGTATTTT
CDR3: CASSSLILAGSTDTQYF

V: TRBV7-6
D: .
size: many
J: TRBJ2-2
DNA: TGTGCCAGCAGACCCCAGGCGGTCACCGGGGAGCTGTTTTTT
CDR3: CASRPQAVTGELFF

V: TRBV9
D: .
size: many
J: TRBJ2-7
DNA: TGTGCCAGCAGCGTAGATGGCATCACCTACGAGCAGTACTTC
CDR3: CASSVDGITYEQYF